This T cell receptor (beta chain) was recorded in a study of T cell repertoires in cytomegalovirus infection (dated by TCRdb to between 2019 and 2020). Background for the entire study: Donor HLA type was relevant to the analysis, because carriage of CMV infection together with the matching HLA type was indicated by public TCR beta signatures. The study at large found these results: The ex vivo response was dominated by HLA-C-restricted CMV-specific TCR beta clonotypes, which also provided the single most frequent clonotype in two of eight donors. In both this cohort and an independent roughly 330-donor cohort, the cumulative frequency of public TCR beta family members distinguished carriers of CMV infection plus the relevant HLA type.

V drops 1 base and J drops 3 bases, leaving 7 bases in between. CDR1 and CDR2 are read off the germline V gene (reference sequence) as SEHNR and FQNEAQ. Including the terminal cysteine and phenylalanine, the CDR3 comprises 13 residues. Of all the DNA, just the CDR3 is kept, 39 bases in frame from base 1. A note on this clonotype: Its binding antigen is unknown. No qualities accompany the bases; no much larger clone lies one base away.

The run used an Illumina HiSeq 1500. TCRdb applied fastp at Q25 and MiXCR to the public reads, then kept only in-frame beta chains. Identical CDR3 protein sequences are pooled into one entry, listed with their most common genes and DNA. Here the sample has about 680,000 distinct CDR3 sequences; more than 20% occur a single time. Roughly 8% of the sample goes to the ten largest clones. Here the chain combines TRBV7-9 and TRBJ2-7; the D gene is not confidently resolved. The specimen sequenced was CD8+ T cells from PBMCs. The clonotype originates from a human donor in good health (CMV status not recorded). Some clones in this sample may be carry-over from other donors' samples. The CDR3 loop reads CASSLEEYYEQYF. The bases are TGTGCCAGCAGCTTAGAGGAGTACTACGAGCAGTACTTC.